These 13 T cell receptor beta chains were all obtained from the same sample, sequenced in a study of blood T cell repertoires in COVID-19. The data were produced by immunoSEQ multiplex PCR, yet TCRdb's version contains in-frame clones alone and is incomplete. This sample has approximately 270,000 clones, with around 86% found just once. Material: peripheral blood. These receptors were obtained from a man over 45 with acute or convalescent COVID-19.

The chain couples TRBV5-4 to TRBJ2-5; TRBD2 matches 7 bases. The CDR3 runs 15 residues. Germline trimming cut 1 base from V and 2 bases from J; bases unmatched to any gene: 5. Germline V lookup: CDR1 SGHNT, CDR2 YYREEE (reference sequence). CDR3 coding DNA: TGTGCCAGCAGCTTGCGCGGGGGAGGACAAGAGACCCAGTACTTC. This translates into CASSLRGGGQETQYF.

This clone was observed a single time. This chain uses TRBV5-6 with TRBJ1-5, with a tentative D call TRBD1 (6 bases). V lost 0 bases, J lost 7 bases, and 8 bases lay in between. This CDR3 is 13 amino acids long. The germline V gene encodes CDR1 SGHDT and CDR2 YYEEEE. The CDR3 DNA follows: TGTGCCAGCAGCTTGGGACAGGACCAGCCCCAGCATTTT. This translates into CASSLGQDQPQHF.

The chain carries TRBV6-5 and TRBJ2-2, with D hard to call. Trimming took 9 bases from V and 8 from J, leaving 13 bases between them. The CDR3 covers 12 residues. Germline assignment: CDR1 MNHEY and CDR2 SVGAGI. For the CDR3, the DNA is TGTGCCAGTCACATTGCGGCAGGGGAGCTGTTTTTT. It is translated as CASHIAAGELFF.

This sequence joins TRBV6-5 and TRBJ1-3; the match to TRBD1 covers 10 bases. The length of the CDR3 is 14 residues. In germline, CDR1 is MNHEY, CDR2 SVGAGI. J gave up 9 bases and V 4 bases, and 6 bases lay outside the gene matches. The CDR3 spells CASSSGQGSGTIYF. In nucleotides, the CDR3 is TGTGCCAGCAGTTCGGGACAGGGGTCGGGCACCATATATTTT.

This clone was counted a few times. V usage is TRBV15 and J usage is TRBJ2-7; unclear D gene. This CDR3 comprises 16 residues. The germline CDR1 and CDR2 sequences are LNHNV and YYDKDF (reference sequence). The ends were cut back, 0 bases at V and 2 bases at J, with 14 bases in the middle. The CDR3 DNA is TGTGCCACCAGCAGAGATACCTTCGAGCGAACCTACGAGCAGTACTTC. This translates into CATSRDTFERTYEQYF.

This sequence joins TRBV7-9 and TRBJ1-3, with 7 bases identical to TRBD1. V lost 11 bases, J lost 1 base, and 8 bases stayed unmatched. The CDR3 covers 14 residues. CDR1 SEHNR and CDR2 FQNEAQ come from the germline V gene (reference sequence). CDR3 sequence: CAGTYRGSGNTIYF. CDR3 coding DNA: TGTGCCGGAACGTACAGGGGATCTGGAAACACCATATATTTT.

The chain recombines TRBV18 with TRBJ1-1; 7 nucleotides align to TRBD1. Germline V gene lookup returns CDR1 KGHSH and CDR2 LQKENI. Trimming removed 2 bases from V and 7 bases from J; junction bases left unmatched: 4. This CDR3 is built from 13 residues. CDR3 DNA: TGTGCCAGCTCACCAATGACAGGGAATGAAGCTTTCTTT. Amino acid sequence: CASSPMTGNEAFF.

This sequence joins TRBV12-3 or TRBV12-4 and TRBJ1-1, with D perhaps TRBD1 (6 bases). This CDR3 contains 12 residues. V was pared by 3 bases and J by 11 bases, with 13 bases between. The CDR3 DNA reads TGTGCCAGCAGTTTGGGCAGGGGATGGGCTTTCTTT. Its protein is CASSLGRGWAFF.

The chain joins TRBV4-1 to TRBJ2-1; 7 bases fit TRBD1. The junction had 5 bases not matched to a gene; V was cut back by 6 bases and J by 3 bases. This CDR3 is 14 amino acids long. Germline-derived CDR1 and CDR2 are MGHRA and YSYEKL. The CDR3 coding sequence is TGCGCCAGCAGTCGGACAGGTAGCTACAATGAGCAGTTCTTC. Protein: CASSRTGSYNEQFF.

This clone appeared once. The chain links TRBV2 to TRBJ1-1; no firm D call. Germline CDR1 reads SNHLY; CDR2 reads FYNNEI. V was clipped by 2 bases and J by 1 base, with 8 bases between them. The CDR3 contains 14 residues. As DNA, the CDR3 is TGTGCCAGCAGTGAAAACGGGAGGAACACTGAAGCTTTCTTT. This codes for CASSENGRNTEAFF.

J is TRBJ1-6 and V is TRBV10-3, with D possibly matching TRBD1 (6 bases). The germline V gene encodes CDR1 ENHRY and CDR2 SYGVKD. V dropped 11 bases and J dropped 9 bases, with 23 bases sitting between them. CDR3 length: 15 amino acids. The CDR3: CAARPEGGYGSPLHF. CDR3 sequence (DNA): TGTGCCGCCCGGCCGGAAGGGGGATATGGTTCACCCCTCCACTTT.

This clone was counted only a few times. The chain uses TRBV15 and TRBJ2-7, with D perhaps matching TRBD1 (6 bases). The CDR3 is 13 amino acids. The V gene lost 3 bases and the J gene lost 2 bases, with 8 bases spanning the gap. CDR1 is LNHNV and CDR2 is YYDKDF in the germline V gene (reference sequence). The CDR3 coding sequence is TGTGCCACCAGCAGGGACAGACCCTACGAGCAGTACTTC. This encodes CATSRDRPYEQYF.

The V and J genes are TRBV7-2 and TRBJ2-1; 12 bases line up with TRBD2. Germline loops: CDR1 SGHTA, CDR2 FQGNSA. V gave up 5 bases and J gave up 8 bases; unmatched junction bases: 10. The CDR3 covers 16 residues. CDR3 loop: CASSRFLAGGPDEQFF. The CDR3 DNA follows: TGTGCCAGCAGCAGATTCCTAGCGGGGGGGCCTGATGAGCAGTTCTTC.